This entry describes one TCR beta chain. The target antigen is unknown. Data came from immunoSEQ multiplex PCR; TCRdb stores just in-frame clones and leaves some out. The data show some 150,000 clones, with about 92% seen just once and roughly 1.5% held by the top ten. This entry is derived from a study of T cell responses to AZD1222 COVID-19 vaccine. Study outcomes and limitations: Clonal diversity was possibly underestimated, and white British individuals and females predominated among donors. Baseline serology detected seropositivity in only a handful of AZD1222 recipients.

This specimen consisted of peripheral blood, obtained 28 days after the second AZD1222 dose. This TCR was sampled from an adult who received the AZD1222 COVID-19 vaccine.

CDR3 sequence (DNA): TGTGCCAGCAGTGAACGTTTCGGGGCCCGAACCCCTGAAGCTTTCTTT. Amino acid sequence: CASSERFGARTPEAFF. This chain joins TRBV6-1 and TRBJ1-1, with D possibly matching TRBD1 (5 bases). The germline gives CDR1 MNHNS, CDR2 SASEGT. V was cut by 2 bases and J by 6 bases, with 19 bases left in between. This CDR3 spans 16 amino acids.